This TCR beta chain was recorded in a study of CD8 T cells in ankylosing spondylitis. CDR3 length equals 16 residues. CDR1 is SGDLS and CDR2 is YYNGEE in the germline V gene. V gave up 4 bases and J gave up 7 bases; unmatched junction bases: 14. General study points: Previous work reported some of these motif variants in the synovial fluid and blood of reactive arthritis.

Making use of molecular barcodes, quantitative 5'-RACE generated TCR beta libraries. TCRdb ran MiXCR on the 5' RACE reads and lists one entry per CDR3 protein. This sample has some 87,000 distinct CDR3 sequences, with 8.8% found just once. This clonotype was seen many times. Its antigen is not identified. The TCR comes from a male donor with ankylosing spondylitis or in good health (not recorded which). The rearrangement joins TRBV9 to TRBJ2-3; 8 bases map to TRBD1. The sample taken for sequencing was blood, either unsorted or a sorted T cell fraction (not recorded which). In DNA form, the CDR3 reads TGTGCCAGCAGCACCCGGGACAGGCCCTCGCGACATACGCAGTATTTT. It encodes CASSTRDRPSRHTQYF.